The 26 T cell receptor beta chains reported below all come from one sample, sequenced in a study of T cells after posttransplantation cyclophosphamide. Sequenced by immunoSEQ multiplex PCR; TCRdb stores in-frame clones only, minus some. The sample holds some 40,000 clones, and no clone turns up only once. Sequenced input: PBMCs. Source of these receptors: a man in his fifties in good health, CMV-negative, and a related stem cell transplant donor.

Concerning this clone itself: Since a much larger clone is just one base distant, this may be a read error. This rearrangement joins TRBV6-7 to TRBJ2-1; TRBD2 agrees at 14 bases. TRBV6-7 has ORF status, its function being uncertain. The CDR3 totals 18 residues. The CDR3 spells CASSYGTSGSSSCNEQFF. CDR3 nucleotide sequence: TGTGCCAGCAGTTACGGGACTAGCGGGAGTAGCTCCTGCAATGAGCAGTTCTTC.

The chain carries TRBV5-1 and TRBJ2-5; tentative D call: TRBD2 (6 bases). Germline values: CDR1 SGHRS, CDR2 YFSETQ. The CDR3 runs to 14 residues. V lost 2 bases and J 3 bases, leaving 11 bases between the germline ends. CDR3 bases: TGCGCCAGCAGCTTTTACGGGAGCGAAGAGACCCAGTACTTC. This sequence encodes CASSFYGSEETQYF.

This clone was observed many times. CDR3 DNA sequence: TGTGCCAGCAGCGGGGAGGGCGGGGGAGTGCAGTATTTT. Translated, it gives CASSGEGGGVQYF. This rearrangement joins TRBV27 to TRBJ2-3; TRBD2 matches at 7 bases. The CDR3 is 13 residues long. With V trimmed by 6 bases and J by 11 bases, 11 bases remained unmatched. Looked up from germline, CDR1 is MNHEY and CDR2 is SMNVEV (reference sequence).

This clone has a count of ten or more. The CDR3 DNA is TGCAGCGCTGAGTTAGTGCGGTGGCCAGGGGGAAGCTATGGCTACACCTTC. Translated, it gives CSAELVRWPGGSYGYTF. The chain couples TRBV29-1 to TRBJ1-2; TRBD1 aligns across 7 bases. The germline V gene encodes CDR1 SQVTM and CDR2 ANQGSEA. The CDR3 totals 17 residues. Unmatched junction bases numbered 21, after V lost 7 bases and J lost 4 bases.

This clone was seen a handful of times. The rearrangement links TRBV12-5 to TRBJ2-1; 10 bases fit TRBD2. Germline CDR1 is LGHNT and CDR2 is FRNRAP. With V trimmed by 0 bases and J by 10 bases, 15 bases remained unmatched. This CDR3 is 18 amino acids long. CDR3 residues: CASGLVQGAGGLGREQFF. The CDR3 DNA reads TGTGCTAGTGGTTTGGTACAAGGAGCGGGAGGGCTCGGCAGGGAGCAGTTCTTC. The complete variable domain, with remaining parts taken from reference TRBV12-5 and TRBJ2-1, reads DARVTQTPRHKVTEMGQEVTMRCQPILGHNTVFWYRQTMMQGLELLAYFRNRAPLDDSGMPKDRFSAEMPDATLATLKIQPSEPRDSAVYFCASGLVQGAGGLGREQFFGPGTRLTVL.

Many counts were recorded for this clone. The V call is TRBV7-2, the J call TRBJ2-7; 7 nucleotides line up with TRBD2. Per germline, CDR1 SGHTA and CDR2 FQGNSA. V dropped 7 bases and J dropped 5; count of bases not matched to a gene: 14. The CDR3 has 15 residues. The CDR3 sequence: CASTTFGGRGNEQYF. CDR3 bases: TGTGCCAGCACCACCTTCGGGGGGAGAGGGAACGAGCAGTACTTC. Variable domain in full (rest from reference TRBV7-2 and TRBJ2-7): GAGVSQSPSNKVTEKGKDVELRCDPISGHTALYWYRQSLGQGLEFLIYFQGNSAPDKSGLPSDRFSAERTGGSVSTLTIQRTQQEDSAVYLCASTTFGGRGNEQYFGPGTRLTVT.

In this sample, this clone turned up many times. The chain employs TRBV5-8 and TRBJ1-5; D gene unclear. Looked up from germline, CDR1 is SGHTS and CDR2 is YDEGEE. The CDR3 runs 11 residues. The V end lost 4 bases, the J end lost 7 bases, and 6 bases lay between the germline ends. DNA for the CDR3: TGTGCCAGCAGCCCGGGGCAGCCCCAGCATTTT. Its protein product is CASSPGQPQHF.

Many counts were recorded for this clone. The chain employs TRBV2 and TRBJ1-1; possible D gene TRBD1, 6 bases. The CDR3 runs 13 residues. The V end lost 9 bases, the J end lost 5 bases, and 16 bases lay between the germline ends. Germline-derived CDR1 and CDR2 are SNHLY and FYNNEI. The CDR3 is CASALPGVTEAFF. CDR3 DNA: TGTGCCAGTGCACTCCCAGGGGTAACTGAAGCTTTCTTT.

In its sample, this clone was seen many times. V gene TRBV29-1 combines with J gene TRBJ1-6; D is perhaps TRBD1 (6 bases). The CDR3 runs 16 residues. Germline CDR1 SQVTM, CDR2 ANQGSEA. V was cut by 5 bases and J by 7 bases, with 21 bases left in between. The CDR3 here is CSVIQTGIGGNSPLHF. In nucleotides, the CDR3 is TGCAGCGTTATTCAAACAGGGATTGGCGGGAATTCACCCCTCCACTTT.

This clone was recorded at least ten times. The chain combines TRBV4-3 with TRBJ1-2, with 9 nucleotides matching TRBD1. CDR1 and CDR2 (germline): LGHNA, YSLEER. With 4 bases clipped from V and 3 bases from J, the junction kept 6 bases outside the gene matches. The CDR3 loop spans 15 amino acids. The CDR3 DNA reads as TGCGCCAGCAGCCTAAACAGGGGGCTACACTATGGCTACACCTTC. It specifies CASSLNRGLHYGYTF.

This clone was seen repeatedly, ten times or more. This chain links TRBV11-2 with TRBJ2-2; D gene ambiguous. Germline assignment: CDR1 SGHAT and CDR2 FQNNGV. V dropped 1 base and J dropped 4 bases, with 10 bases sitting between them. This CDR3 is built from 15 residues. The CDR3 DNA reads TGTGCCAGCAGCTTAGGCGAGCCGGGCACCGGGGAGCTGTTTTTT. Its translation is CASSLGEPGTGELFF.

This clone was detected many times. The chain is built from TRBV6-5 and TRBJ1-2; D is undetermined. Trimming shortened V by 0 bases and J by 7 bases, and 12 bases separated the two germline ends. The CDR3 totals 14 residues. CDR1 is MNHEY and CDR2 is SVGAGI in the germline V gene. CDR3 loop: CASSYSGGLFGYTF. In nucleotides, the CDR3 is TGTGCCAGCAGTTACTCCGGCGGTTTGTTTGGCTACACCTTC.

This clone was counted many times. This chain connects TRBV5-4 to TRBJ2-7, with 8 bases aligning to TRBD2. Losses at the gene ends were 2 bases for V and 0 bases for J; bases not matched to a gene: 1. CDR1 and CDR2 from the germline V gene are SGHNT and YYREEE (reference sequence). This CDR3 region has 14 residues. The CDR3 DNA reads as TGTGCCAGCAGCTTACTAGCGGACTCCTACGAGCAGTACTTC. Amino acids: CASSLLADSYEQYF.

This sequence joins TRBV7-2 and TRBJ1-2; 7 bases agree with TRBD1. CDR3 length: 14 amino acids. Germline V gene sequence: CDR1 SGHTA, CDR2 FQGNSA. The V gene end was trimmed by 3 bases and the J gene end by 8 bases; junction bases not matched to a gene: 9. The CDR3 coding sequence is TGTGCCAGCAGCTTTTCCGGGACAGTCGGGGGCTACACCTTC. Its protein is CASSFSGTVGGYTF.

This clone was found a few times. This rearrangement joins TRBV19 to TRBJ2-3; TRBD2 matches at 7 bases. V dropped 3 bases and J dropped 2; count of bases not matched to a gene: 20. This CDR3 has 20 amino acids. Germline V gene lookup returns CDR1 LNHDA and CDR2 SQIVND (reference sequence). This CDR3 reads CASSIRASGDHTQNTDTQYF. The CDR3, as DNA: TGTGCCAGTAGTATTAGGGCTAGCGGTGACCACACCCAGAACACAGATACGCAGTATTTT.

There are many counts of this clone. V is TRBV18 and J is TRBJ1-5; 11 bases are a match to TRBD1. Germline V gives CDR1 KGHSH, CDR2 LQKENI. Unmatched junction bases numbered 10, after V lost 3 bases and J lost 9 bases. The CDR3 is 16 residues long. The CDR3 loop is CASSPGQGARTGPQHF. CDR3 in DNA: TGTGCCAGCTCACCCGGACAGGGGGCACGGACGGGGCCCCAGCATTTT.

Many counts were recorded for this clone. This chain uses TRBV2 with TRBJ1-5; D is unclear. Trimming shortened V by 7 bases and J by 9 bases, and 10 bases separated the two germline ends. This CDR3 has 11 residues. Per the germline V gene, CDR1 is SNHLY and CDR2 is FYNNEI. The CDR3 coding sequence is TGTGCCAGCACTCGCACCGGGCCCCAGCATTTT. Protein product: CASTRTGPQHF.

The rearrangement uses TRBV29-1 and TRBJ1-1; 7 nucleotides align to TRBD1. The germline V gene has CDR1 SQVTM and CDR2 ANQGSEA. The CDR3 loop spans 14 amino acids. The ends lost 1 base at V and 2 bases at J; junction bases unmatched: 4. The CDR3 loop is CSVEVGTANTEAFF. CDR3 DNA: TGCAGCGTTGAAGTGGGGACAGCAAACACTGAAGCTTTCTTT.

This clone was found many times. The chain recombines TRBV7-2 with TRBJ2-2; 7 bases match TRBD2. CDR3 length equals 14 residues. V shed 5 bases, J shed 4 bases, and the junction held 4 bases outside the gene matches. CDR1 is SGHTA, CDR2 FQGNSA, per germline. The CDR3 is CASSLIAGTGELFF. CDR3 DNA: TGTGCCAGCAGCCTTATAGCGGGCACCGGGGAGCTGTTTTTT.

The table lists this clone with a few counts. The genes are TRBV7-3 and TRBJ1-2; D gene ambiguous. The CDR3 is 11 residues long. Germline V gene data show CDR1 as SGHTA and CDR2 as FQGTGA. Trimming took off 3 bases at V and 8 bases at J, with 7 bases between the two ends. CDR3 nucleotides: TGTGCCAGCAGCTTGGGAGACGGCTACACCTTC. Translating gives CASSLGDGYTF. The full variable domain, completed using reference TRBV7-3 and TRBJ1-2, is GAGVSQTPSNKVTEKGKYVELRCDPISGHTALYWYRQSLGQGPEFLIYFQGTGAADDSGLPNDRFFAVRPEGSVSTLKIQRTERGDSAVYLCASSLGDGYTFGSGTRLTVV.

This clone was counted between two and nine times. The rearrangement links TRBV6-1 to TRBJ2-2; D unresolved. This CDR3 spans 15 amino acids. CDR1 is MNHNS, CDR2 SASEGT, per germline. Trimming cost V 5 bases and J 2 bases, with 12 bases left between them. The CDR3 DNA reads as TGTGCCAGCAGTTCGGAGACTGAAAACACCGGGGAGCTGTTTTTT. It specifies CASSSETENTGELFF.

The rearrangement joins TRBV27 to TRBJ1-6; no reliable D call. Germline CDR1 reads MNHEY; CDR2 reads SMNVEV (reference sequence). The CDR3 has 14 residues. Trimming took 3 bases from V and 7 from J, leaving 10 bases between them. This CDR3 is CASSFEGVNSPLHF. The DNA for the CDR3 is TGTGCCAGCAGTTTTGAGGGCGTCAATTCACCCCTCCACTTT.

This clone was observed many times. The J gene is TRBJ1-2, the V gene TRBV15, with 9 positions matching TRBD1. The CDR3 is 17 residues long. V lost 5 bases to trimming and J lost 4 bases; unmatched junction nucleotides: 14. Germline V gene sequence: CDR1 LNHNV, CDR2 YYDKDF (reference sequence). CDR3 in DNA: TGTGCCACCAGCTCGGGACAGGGAAGAAGTAGTGTCTATGGCTACACCTTC. Amino acid sequence: CATSSGQGRSSVYGYTF.

The chain carries TRBV9 and TRBJ1-6; D not resolved. V lost 4 bases to trimming and J lost 11 bases, with 10 bases between them. The length of the CDR3 is 12 residues. Germline V lookup: CDR1 SGDLS, CDR2 YYNGEE. This CDR3 reads CASSSGGPPLHF. The CDR3 nucleotides are TGTGCCAGCAGCTCTGGAGGGCCACCCCTCCACTTT.

This clone was found many times. The chain is built from TRBV21-1 and TRBJ1-6; the table's TRBD1 call for D was not verified on the DNA. TRBV21-1 is annotated as a pseudogene. The CDR3 totals 15 residues. The CDR3 nucleotides read TGTGCCAGCAGCAAACCACAGGCCCATAATTCACCCCTCCACTTT. Residues: CASSKPQAHNSPLHF.

This clone was counted many times. V gene TRBV2 combines with J gene TRBJ1-1; 9 nucleotides align to TRBD1. CDR1 and CDR2 (germline): SNHLY, FYNNEI. V was clipped by 10 bases and J by 4 bases; unmatched bases: 13. The CDR3 is 15 amino acids. The CDR3 here is CATHRQGEGSTEAFF. DNA for the CDR3: TGTGCCACCCACCGACAGGGGGAAGGGAGCACTGAAGCTTTCTTT.